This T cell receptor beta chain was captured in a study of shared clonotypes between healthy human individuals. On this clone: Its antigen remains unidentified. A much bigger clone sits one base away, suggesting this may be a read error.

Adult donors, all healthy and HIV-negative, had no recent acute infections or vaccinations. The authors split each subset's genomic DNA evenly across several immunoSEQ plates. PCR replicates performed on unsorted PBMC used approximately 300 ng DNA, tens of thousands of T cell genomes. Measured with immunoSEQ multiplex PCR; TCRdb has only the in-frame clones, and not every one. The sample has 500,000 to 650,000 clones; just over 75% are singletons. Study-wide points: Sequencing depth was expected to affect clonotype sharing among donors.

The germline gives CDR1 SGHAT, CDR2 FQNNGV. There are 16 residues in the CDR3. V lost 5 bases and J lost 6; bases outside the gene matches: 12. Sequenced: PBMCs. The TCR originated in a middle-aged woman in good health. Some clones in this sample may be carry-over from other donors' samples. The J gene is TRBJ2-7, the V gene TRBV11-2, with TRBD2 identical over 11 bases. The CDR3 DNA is TGTGCCAGCAGCCCCTTCTTAGCGGGAGGGAACTGCGAGCAGTACTTC. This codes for CASSPFLAGGNCEQYF.